One and the same sample provided the 7 T cell receptor beta chains below, sequenced in a study of T cells in Graves' hyperthyroidism and ophthalmopathy. RNA transcripts provided the source from which TCR beta CDR3 regions were amplified. The HTBI primer set served for first-round RT-PCR of the TCR CDR3. TCRdb called the multiplex PCR reads again in MiXCR, with one record for every CDR3 protein. The sample lists hundreds of thousands of distinct CDR3 sequences; approximately 25% were seen once. Source material: blood. The receptors originated from a woman aged 25-40 years with Graves' ophthalmopathy.

This clonotype appeared many times. This chain links TRBV27 with TRBJ1-2, with no clear D. Germline CDR1 reads MNHEY; CDR2 reads SMNVEV (reference sequence). Trimming shortened V by 0 bases and J by 6 bases, and 11 bases separated the two germline ends. The CDR3 has 14 residues. CDR3 sequence (DNA): TGTGCCAGCAGTTTATCCCCAAACTCGGATGGCTACACCTTC. This codes for CASSLSPNSDGYTF.

This clonotype was seen more than once but under ten times. Here the CDR3 reads CATEGQGGWYTEAFF. The CDR3, as DNA: TGTGCTACCGAAGGTCAGGGGGGATGGTATACTGAAGCTTTCTTT. The rearrangement joins TRBV12-5 to TRBJ1-1, with 7 bases aligning to TRBD1. The germline V gene encodes CDR1 LGHNT and CDR2 FRNRAP. The V and J ends lost 10 bases and 5 bases, in that order; junction bases with no gene match: 16. This CDR3 contains 15 residues.

This chain links TRBV6-5 with TRBJ2-7, with D hard to call. The CDR3 sequence is 13 residues long. Trimming pared 2 bases from V and 0 bases from J, leaving 5 bases between. Looked up from germline, CDR1 is MNHEY and CDR2 is SVGAGI. The CDR3 nucleotides read TGTGCCAGCAGTTACAAGCCCTCCTACGAGCAGTACTTC. It translates to CASSYKPSYEQYF.

This clonotype was seen only a few times. Given the absence of the conserved phenylalanine or tryptophan at the CDR3 end, a read error is likely. The chain employs TRBV4-3 and TRBJ2-5; D might be TRBD1 (5 bases). There are 13 residues in the CDR3. Trimming left V 3 bases short and J 0 bases short, with 5 bases between. Looked up from germline, CDR1 is LGHNA and CDR2 is YSLEER. This CDR3 is CASSQDNQETQYL. The DNA for the CDR3 is TGCGCCAGCAGCCAGGACAACCAAGAGACCCAGTACCTC.

This clonotype showed up many times. V and J are TRBV6-1 and TRBJ2-7; 7 bases line up with TRBD1. This CDR3 comprises 13 residues. Germline V CDR1 and CDR2: MNHNS, SASEGT. V was pared by 7 bases and J by 3 bases, with 6 bases of the junction left unmatched. CDR3 coding DNA: TGTGCCAGCAATCCGGGACAGAGCTACGAGCAGTACTTC. Amino acid sequence: CASNPGQSYEQYF.

This clonotype appeared many times. The CDR3, as DNA: TGTGCCAGCAGTCCCGGGACAAAGGGGTATAGCAATCAGCCCCAGCATTTT. As protein: CASSPGTKGYSNQPQHF. The chain links TRBV27 to TRBJ1-5; D may be TRBD1 (6 bases). This CDR3 is 17 amino acids long. CDR1 and CDR2 (germline): MNHEY, SMNVEV (reference sequence). V lost 5 bases and J lost 0, with 17 bases in between.

This clonotype was seen repeatedly, ten times or more. V gene TRBV12-3 or TRBV12-4 combines with J gene TRBJ1-2; possible D gene TRBD1, 6 bases. Trimming shortened V by 4 bases and J by 8 bases, and 14 bases separated the two germline ends. The CDR3 is 13 amino acids. The CDR3 loop is CASSSPGAYGYTF. DNA of the CDR3: TGTGCCAGCAGTTCCCCGGGGGCGTACGGCTACACCTTC.